This T cell receptor beta chain came from a study of control samples from healthy donors and cancer patients. V dropped 3 bases and J dropped 3 bases, with 12 bases sitting between them. The CDR3 has 14 residues. Per germline, CDR1 SNHLY and CDR2 FYNNEI. TCRdb's table, derived via immunoSEQ multiplex PCR, lists solely in-frame clones and lacks some. This table holds 100,000 to 120,000 clones, approximately 82% found once. The gene calls are TRBV2 and TRBJ2-7; TRBD1 or TRBD2 may be the D gene (5 bases each). This clonotype was obtained from a man between 18 and 29 years old in good health. The sample comprised blood. Here the CDR3 reads CASSDWGRYYEQYF. In DNA form, the CDR3 reads TGTGCCAGCAGTGATTGGGGACGGTACTACGAGCAGTACTTC.